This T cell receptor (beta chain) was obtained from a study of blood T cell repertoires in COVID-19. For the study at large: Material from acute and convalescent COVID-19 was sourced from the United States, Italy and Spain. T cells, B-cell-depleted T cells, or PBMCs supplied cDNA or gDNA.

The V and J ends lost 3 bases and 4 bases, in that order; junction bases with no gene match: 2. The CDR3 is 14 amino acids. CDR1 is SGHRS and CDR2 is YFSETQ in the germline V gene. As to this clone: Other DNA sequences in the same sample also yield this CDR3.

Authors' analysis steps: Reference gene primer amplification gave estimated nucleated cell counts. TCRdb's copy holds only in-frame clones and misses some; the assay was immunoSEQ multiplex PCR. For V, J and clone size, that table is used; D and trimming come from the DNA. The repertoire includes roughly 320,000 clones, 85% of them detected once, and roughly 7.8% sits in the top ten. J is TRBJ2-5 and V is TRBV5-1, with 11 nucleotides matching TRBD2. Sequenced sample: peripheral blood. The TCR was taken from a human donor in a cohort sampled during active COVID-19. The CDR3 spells CASSSGLAGETQYF. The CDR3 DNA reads TGCGCCAGCAGCTCCGGACTAGCGGGAGAGACCCAGTACTTC. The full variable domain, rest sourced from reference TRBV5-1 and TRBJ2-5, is KAGVTQTPRYLIKTRGQQVTLSCSPISGHRSVSWYQQTPGQGLQFLFEYFSETQRNKGNFPGRFSGRQFSNSRSEMNVSTLELGDSALYLCASSSGLAGETQYFGPGTRLLVL.